The 25 T cell receptor beta chains reported below all come from one sample, sequenced in a study of cytomegalovirus exposure and HLA in healthy donors. Amplification used 60 Vbeta primers and 13 Jbeta primers. This table comes from immunoSEQ multiplex PCR, and its TCRdb copy is limited to in-frame clones, with some not included. The sample carries approximately 190,000 clones, more than 75% recorded once. The sequencing input was PBMCs. These TCRs come from a middle-aged man in good health and CMV-seropositive.

V usage is TRBV2 and J usage is TRBJ2-1; the D is unclear. The V end was cut by 6 bases, the J end by 0 bases, with 6 bases between. The CDR3 extends over 13 amino acids. Germline CDR1 reads SNHLY; CDR2 reads FYNNEI. The CDR3 spells CASSASSYNEQFF. CDR3 bases: TGTGCCAGCAGCGCTAGCTCCTACAATGAGCAGTTCTTC.

The V and J genes are TRBV29-1 and TRBJ1-2; D uncertain. CDR1 is SQVTM and CDR2 is ANQGSEA in the germline V gene. V lost 3 bases, J lost 2 bases, and 4 bases lay in between. The CDR3 has 11 amino acids. CDR3 nucleotides: TGCAGCGTTGAGGAGAACTATGGCTACACCTTC. Its translation: CSVEENYGYTF. Complete variable domain (other parts from reference TRBV29-1 and TRBJ1-2): SAVISQKPSRDICQRGTSLTIQCQVDSQVTMMFWYRQQPGQSLTLIATANQGSEATYESGFVIDKFPISRPNLTFSTLTVSNMSPEDSSIYLCSVEENYGYTFGSGTRLTVV.

V and J are TRBV5-6 and TRBJ2-2; 8 bases map to TRBD1. This CDR3 contains 16 residues. The germline V gene encodes CDR1 SGHDT and CDR2 YYEEEE. Trimming cost V 1 base and J 5 bases; bases outside gene matches: 7. The CDR3 DNA sequence: TGTGCCAGCAGCTTGAGGGCAGGGGGCAAGACCGGGGAGCTGTTTTTT. The encoded protein is CASSLRAGGKTGELFF.

For this clone: This same CDR3 is encoded by further DNA sequences in the sample. The rearrangement links TRBV5-1 to TRBJ2-2, with D perhaps matching TRBD1 (6 bases). Germline-derived CDR1 and CDR2 are SGHRS and YFSETQ. CDR3 length equals 16 residues. The V gene lost 4 bases and the J gene lost 0 bases, with 13 bases spanning the gap. The CDR3 DNA sequence: TGCGCCAGCAGCCTTCGACAGGTCGCGAACACCGGGGAGCTGTTTTTT. As protein: CASSLRQVANTGELFF.

In its sample, this clone was seen a few times. The chain is built from TRBV29-1 and TRBJ2-6; 9 bases align to TRBD1. This CDR3 is 17 amino acids long. Germline CDR1 SQVTM, CDR2 ANQGSEA. J lost 0 bases, V lost 4 bases, and 7 bases had no gene match. CDR3 DNA sequence: TGCAGCGTTGGGGGGGGACAGGGCCTCTCTGGGGCCAACGTCCTGACTTTC. The encoded protein is CSVGGGQGLSGANVLTF.

The chain recombines TRBV7-8 with TRBJ2-7; 8 bases are a match to TRBD1. J was trimmed by 5 bases and V by 3 bases; bases with no gene match: 6. Germline CDR1 SGHVS, CDR2 FQNEAQ. CDR3 length: 14 amino acids. This chain's CDR3 is CASSFYGTGNEQYF. The CDR3 bases are TGTGCCAGCAGCTTTTACGGGACAGGTAACGAGCAGTACTTC.

The V gene is TRBV27, the J gene TRBJ2-3; TRBD2 is a possible D gene (5 bases). There are 14 residues in the CDR3. CDR1 MNHEY and CDR2 SMNVEV come from the germline V gene (reference sequence). V lost 5 bases, J lost 2 bases, and 11 bases lay in between. In nucleotides, the CDR3 is TGTGCCAGCAGTGCCGAGAGGGCCACAGATACGCAGTATTTT. This translates into CASSAERATDTQYF.

The genes are TRBV6-1 and TRBJ2-3, with a possible D match to TRBD2 (6 bases). V lost 2 bases, J lost 1 base, and 10 bases lay in between. CDR3 size: 15 residues. Germline-derived CDR1 and CDR2 are MNHNS and SASEGT. This CDR3 reads CASSELGLRTDTQYF. As DNA, the CDR3 is TGTGCCAGCAGTGAATTGGGACTCCGCACAGATACGCAGTATTTT.

The rearrangement joins TRBV7-8 to TRBJ2-7; TRBD2 matches at 9 bases. V was clipped by 5 bases and J by 4 bases; unmatched bases: 6. This CDR3 is 14 amino acids long. Germline V gene data show CDR1 as SGHVS and CDR2 as FQNEAQ. The CDR3 DNA reads TGTGCCAGCAGCCCGACTAGCGGCCATTACGAGCAGTACTTC. Its translation is CASSPTSGHYEQYF.

This clone was observed a single time. The CDR3 sequence is CASRKMRTSEYISLYEQYF. For the CDR3, the DNA is TGTGCCAGCAGGAAAATGAGGACTAGCGAGTACATTTCCCTCTACGAGCAGTACTTC. This chain uses TRBV28 with TRBJ2-5, with 9 bases identical to TRBD2. The J call is in doubt because the DNA end fits TRBJ2-7 better. The CDR3 is 19 amino acids. The germline V gene encodes CDR1 MDHEN and CDR2 SYDVKM.

V gene TRBV6-5 combines with J gene TRBJ1-1; the D is unclear. The CDR3 has 14 amino acids. Germline V gives CDR1 MNHEY, CDR2 SVGAGI. V shed 6 bases and J shed 1 base, with 12 bases lying between them. In DNA, the CDR3 is TGTGCCAGCAGAATCCTGACGGGGAACACTGAAGCTTTCTTT. It codes for CASRILTGNTEAFF.

V and J are TRBV9 and TRBJ2-1, with 9 bases aligning to TRBD1. CDR1 and CDR2 (germline): SGDLS, YYNGEE. The CDR3 is made up of 15 amino acids. The V segment lost 0 bases and the J segment 5 bases; nucleotides outside the gene matches: 3. CDR3 amino acids: CASSVVGTGNNEQFF. CDR3 bases: TGTGCCAGCAGCGTAGTTGGGACAGGGAACAATGAGCAGTTCTTC.

A note on this clone: The limits of the CDR3 on the DNA are not certain, so only TCRdb's listed CDR3 is given. The rearrangement links TRBV6-1 to TRBJ2-3; the table calls TRBD1, which could not be checked here. CDR1 and CDR2 (germline): MNHNS, SASEGT. Inclusive of both ends, the CDR3 amounts to 14 amino acids. CDR3 loop: CASTTAVLRDTQYF.

The chain links TRBV18 to TRBJ1-4; no clear D gene. V was clipped by 0 bases and J by 5 bases, with 7 bases between them. Per the germline V gene, CDR1 is KGHSH and CDR2 is LQKENI. The CDR3 has 14 residues. The CDR3, as DNA: TGTGCCAGCTCACCACCAAACAGCAATGAAAAACTGTTTTTT. It codes for CASSPPNSNEKLFF. The full variable domain, with the rest looked up from reference TRBV18 and TRBJ1-4, is NAGVMQNPRHLVRRRGQEARLRCSPMKGHSHVYWYRQLPEEGLKFMVYLQKENIIDESGMPKERFSAEFPKEGPSILRIQQVVRGDSAAYFCASSPPNSNEKLFFGSGTQLSVL.

This rearrangement joins TRBV9 to TRBJ2-1, with 7 positions matching TRBD1. The CDR3 spans 15 residues. Germline-derived CDR1 and CDR2 are SGDLS and YYNGEE. Trimming removed 4 bases from V and 4 bases from J; junction bases left unmatched: 8. DNA of the CDR3: TGTGCCAGCAGCCCCCGGACAGGCGGATACAATGAGCAGTTCTTC. Its translation is CASSPRTGGYNEQFF.

V is TRBV27 and J is TRBJ2-1; D possibly corresponds to TRBD2 (6 bases). Trimming removed 6 bases from V and 0 bases from J, with 27 bases in between. From germline, CDR1 is MNHEY and CDR2 SMNVEV (reference sequence). The CDR3 is 20 residues long. The CDR3 loop reads CASSLRVHYSGPSSYNEQFF. The CDR3 DNA sequence: TGTGCCAGCAGCCTAAGAGTCCACTATAGCGGACCTAGCTCCTACAATGAGCAGTTCTTC.

This sequence joins TRBV18 and TRBJ2-7; TRBD1 matches at 10 bases. The CDR3 is 15 residues long. V lost 4 bases and J lost 0; bases outside the gene matches: 3. In germline, CDR1 is KGHSH, CDR2 LQKENI. Written as DNA, the CDR3 is TGTGCCAGCTCACGCGGGACAGGGGACTCCTACGAGCAGTACTTC. Its protein is CASSRGTGDSYEQYF.

This clone showed up just a few times. The rearrangement uses TRBV5-1 and TRBJ1-5, with TRBD1 identical over 7 bases. V gave up 0 bases and J gave up 6 bases; unmatched junction bases: 15. CDR1 and CDR2 (germline): SGHRS, YFSETQ. The CDR3 contains 18 residues. In DNA, the CDR3 is TGCGCCAGCAGCTTGGTGAGGGGGCGGGTGGGCGCACTTCAGCCCCAGCATTTT. Its translation is CASSLVRGRVGALQPQHF.

V usage is TRBV7-2 and J usage is TRBJ2-1, with a weak D call TRBD2 (5 bases). CDR1 and CDR2 (germline): SGHTA, FQGNSA. The CDR3 contains 13 residues. The germline V and J ends were trimmed by 2 bases and 8 bases, with 10 bases remaining between them. The CDR3 nucleotides are TGTGCCAGCAGCTTACGTTCCGGGGATGAGCAGTTCTTC. Its protein is CASSLRSGDEQFF.

J is TRBJ2-7 and V is TRBV19; perhaps TRBD2 as D (6 bases). Germline CDR1 reads LNHDA; CDR2 reads SQIVND (reference sequence). The CDR3 totals 14 residues. Trimming left V 5 bases short and J 2 bases short, with 13 bases between. The CDR3 protein is CASSWGEGPYEQYF. CDR3 nucleotides: TGTGCCAGTAGTTGGGGGGAAGGGCCCTACGAGCAGTACTTC.

In its sample, this clone was seen once. V usage is TRBV7-3 and J usage is TRBJ2-7; possibly TRBD1 for D (6 bases). This CDR3 region has 13 residues. V was clipped by 3 bases and J by 6 bases, with 12 bases between them. Germline CDR1 is SGHTA and CDR2 is FQGTGA. The CDR3 sequence: CASSFAGETEQYF. CDR3 DNA: TGTGCCAGCAGCTTTGCAGGGGAGACCGAGCAGTACTTC.

Note on this clone: The sample holds other DNA sequences that translate to the same CDR3. V and J are TRBV18 and TRBJ1-3; tentative D call: TRBD1 (6 bases). The germline gives CDR1 KGHSH, CDR2 LQKENI. Between the trimmed V and J ends, which lost 3 bases and 0 bases, there was a span of 9 bases. The CDR3 runs 15 residues. The CDR3 loop is CASSPRTDSGNTIYF. CDR3 nucleotide sequence: TGTGCCAGCTCACCCCGGACAGACTCTGGAAACACCATATATTTT.

This clone was recorded only once. For the CDR3, the DNA is TGTGCCAGCAGTTCCGCCGCGGATATCGGAGAGACCCAGTACTTC. Translation: CASSSAADIGETQYF. This chain joins TRBV27 and TRBJ2-5; D ambiguous. With 4 bases removed from V and 4 bases from J, the gap between germline ends came to 16 bases. Germline loops: CDR1 MNHEY, CDR2 SMNVEV (reference sequence). CDR3 length equals 15 residues.

The chain couples TRBV6-1 to TRBJ1-5, with D possibly TRBD1 on 6 matching bases. This CDR3 has 14 amino acids. Germline CDR1 MNHNS, CDR2 SASEGT. Trimming removed 7 bases from V and 3 bases from J, with 13 bases in between. The CDR3 nucleotides are TGTGCCAGCACCGGAAGGGGGTACAATCAGCCCCAGCATTTT. Translating gives CASTGRGYNQPQHF.

The chain carries TRBV19 and TRBJ2-6; 7 bases match TRBD1. Losses at the gene ends were 8 bases for V and 0 bases for J; bases not matched to a gene: 10. Germline-derived CDR1 and CDR2 are LNHDA and SQIVND (reference sequence). The CDR3 covers 17 residues. The CDR3: CASATTGKSSGANVLTF. The CDR3 DNA reads as TGTGCCAGTGCCACGACAGGGAAGAGCTCTGGGGCCAACGTCCTGACTTTC.